This TCR beta chain was sequenced for a study of T cell responses to AZD1222 COVID-19 vaccine. The data were produced by immunoSEQ multiplex PCR, yet TCRdb's version contains in-frame clones alone and is incomplete. This sample has approximately 300,000 clones, with around 92% found just once. The germline V gene has CDR1 LGHDT and CDR2 YNNKEL (reference sequence). The CDR3 loop spans 14 amino acids. V lost 4 bases and J 8 bases, leaving 14 bases between the germline ends. The sequencing here drew on peripheral blood, taken 28 days after the second AZD1222 dose. This sequence originates from an adult who received the AZD1222 COVID-19 vaccine. The chain uses TRBV3-1 (or the pseudogene TRBV3-2) and TRBJ1-4; TRBD1 is a possible D gene (5 bases). The CDR3 DNA follows: TGTGCCAGCAGCCCGGGACCGGGTGGGGAAAAACTGTTTTTT. Protein product: CASSPGPGGEKLFF.